These T cell receptor beta chains were read from a single sample in a study of tumor-infiltrating lymphocytes in primary liver carcinoma. TCRdb re-called the multiplex PCR reads through MiXCR, storing one row per CDR3 protein. The table includes fewer than 350,000 distinct CDR3 sequences, about 65% detected once. Sequencing was done on a sample of peripheral blood. The receptors were gathered from a man aged 40-49 years with primary liver carcinoma and hepatitis B virus infection. Both conserved end residues are part of each CDR3. A D gene is named only where the DNA matches it firmly. Clone size is given for some rows only: seen once, a few or many times, or a class if the clone is expanded.

CASSFQSTSGRSGELFF	TGTGCCAGCAGTTTCCAGTCTACTAGCGGGAGAAGCGGGGAGCTGTTTTTT	TRBD2	TRBV12-3/TRBV12-4	TRBJ2-2	many
CSVKNGGGEKLFF	TGCAGTGTCAAGAACGGTGGGGGTGAAAAACTGTTTTTT	NA	TRBV29-1	TRBJ1-4	NA
CVSSLDHEEGVYEQYF	TGTGTCAGCAGCTTAGACCACGAAGAAGGGGTTTACGAGCAGTACTTC	NA	TRBV11-2	TRBJ2-7	NA
CASSHGTGAGGYGYTF	TGTGCCAGCAGCCACGGAACAGGGGCCGGGGGGTATGGCTACACCTTC	TRBD1	TRBV7-9	TRBJ1-2	few
CASSLRGRHLNTEAFF	TGTGCCAGCAGTTTAAGGGGTAGGCACTTGAACACTGAAGCTTTCTTT	NA	TRBV28	TRBJ1-1	few
CASCYSRTSGRIEQFF	TGTGCCAGCTGTTACTCGAGGACTAGCGGGAGGATTGAGCAGTTCTTC	TRBD2	TRBV6-5	TRBJ2-1	NA
CAASTPNSDTQYF	TGTGCCGCCAGCACGCCTAATTCAGATACGCAGTATTTT	NA	TRBV5-6	TRBJ2-3	few
CASTDSENAEAFF	TGTGCCAGCACAGATTCGGAGAACGCTGAAGCTTTCTTT	NA	TRBV11-2	TRBJ1-1	NA
CASSLESSVSYEQYF	TGTGCCAGCAGCTTAGAATCAAGTGTCTCCTACGAGCAGTACTTC	NA	TRBV11-1	TRBJ2-7	NA
CAGSGSTDTQYF	TGTGCCGGCAGCGGTTCCACTGATACGCAGTATTTT	NA	TRBV11-3	TRBJ2-3	once
CTSSLMGQGSYEQYF	TGCACCAGCAGCTTGATGGGACAGGGTTCATACGAGCAGTACTTC	TRBD1	TRBV5-1	TRBJ2-7	NA
CASSMDRGSYEQYF	TGTGCCAGCAGTATGGACAGGGGTTCCTACGAGCAGTACTTC	TRBD1	TRBV28	TRBJ2-7	few
CASSSTSGTSEQYF	TGTGCCAGCAGCTCGACTAGCGGGACATCCGAGCAGTACTTC	TRBD2	TRBV6-1	TRBJ2-7	few
CASSLREIGELFF	TGTGCCAGCAGTTTACGGGAGATCGGGGAGCTGTTTTTT	NA	TRBV12-3/TRBV12-4	TRBJ2-2	few
CASNLVGQQETQYF	TGCGCCAGCAACTTGGTAGGGCAACAAGAGACCCAGTACTTC	NA	TRBV5-1	TRBJ2-5	NA
CASSRSLAGGLTGELFF	TGCGCCAGCAGCCGCAGCCTAGCGGGAGGACTCACCGGGGAGCTGTTTTTT	TRBD2	TRBV4-3	TRBJ2-2	few
CASSQEPLAKNIQYF	TGCGCCAGCAGCCAAGAACCCCTAGCCAAAAACATTCAGTACTTC	NA	TRBV4-1	TRBJ2-4	many
CFSSIGTVNTEAFF	TGCTTCAGCAGCATCGGGACAGTGAACACTGAAGCTTTCTTT	TRBD1	TRBV5-1	TRBJ1-1	NA
CSVEDKGGARDYERYF	TGCAGCGTTGAAGATAAAGGAGGAGCGAGAGACTACGAGCGGTACTTC	NA	TRBV29-1	TRBJ2-7	once
CASSQALAGGSYNEQFF	TGCGCCAGCAGCCAGGCTCTAGCGGGAGGATCCTACAATGAGCAGTTCTTC	TRBD2	TRBV4-3	TRBJ2-1	many
CASEQGIDLSTDTQYF	TGCGCCAGCGAACAGGGCATCGATCTTAGCACAGATACGCAGTATTTT	NA	TRBV4-1	TRBJ2-3	NA
CASSYRGQGVNGELFF	TGTGCCAGCAGTTACAGAGGACAGGGAGTTAACGGGGAGCTGTTTTTT	TRBD1	TRBV6-6	TRBJ2-2	few
CATGTSGRAETQYF	TGTGCCACCGGGACTAGCGGGAGGGCGGAGACCCAGTACTTC	TRBD2	TRBV10-3	TRBJ2-5	many
CASSQGITAGTKYNEQFF	TGTGCCAGCAGCCAAGGGATTACCGCCGGGACTAAGTACAATGAGCAGTTCTTC	TRBD2	TRBV14	TRBJ2-1	NA
CASSTKETQYF	TGTGCCAGCAGCACAAAAGAGACCCAGTACTTC	NA	TRBV7-3	TRBJ2-5	once
CASSWGAGVTDTQYF	TGTGCCAGCAGTTGGGGGGCGGGAGTGACCGATACGCAGTATTTT	NA	TRBV28	TRBJ2-3	NA
CASSPNWGNQPQHF	TGTGCCAGCAGCCCGAATTGGGGCAATCAGCCCCAGCATTTT	NA	TRBV5-5	TRBJ1-5	many